The 6 T cell receptor beta chains below were found in one sample sequenced in a study of cytomegalovirus exposure and HLA in healthy donors (dated by TCRdb to about 2017). The library was prepared using the immunoSEQ multiplex PCR assay. A mixture of 60 forward primers for TCR Vbeta segments and 13 reverse primers for TCR Jbeta segments was used in the multiplex PCR. The table was pulled from immuneACCESS by TCRdb, which kept in-frame rearrangements only. Such tables lose some clones; where checked, under half of the loss comes from unresolved V genes, and the rest has no known cause. Present in this sample are tens of thousands of clones, 65% to 75% of which were seen just once. The ten largest make up 2.1% of the sample. Input material: PBMCs. The receptors shown here come from a man aged 25-45 years in good health and CMV-seronegative.

J is TRBJ1-1 and V is TRBV7-9; 9 positions agree with TRBD1. Trimming cost V 5 bases and J 3 bases; bases outside gene matches: 4. This CDR3 has 14 amino acids. Germline assignment: CDR1 SEHNR and CDR2 FQNEAQ (reference sequence). CDR3 in amino acids: CASSQGQGHTEAFF. CDR3 nucleotide sequence: TGTGCCAGCAGCCAGGGACAGGGCCACACTGAAGCTTTCTTT. The variable domain in full, with the rest retrieved from reference TRBV7-9 and TRBJ1-1, is DTGVSQNPRHKITKRGQNVTFRCDPISEHNRLYWYRQTLGQGPEFLTYFQNEAQLEKSRLLSDRFSAERPKGSFSTLEIQRTEQGDSAMYLCASSQGQGHTEAFFGQGTRLTVV.

This clone appeared a few times. The chain carries TRBV27 and TRBJ2-3; 8 nucleotides line up with TRBD2. Germline CDR1 and CDR2: MNHEY and SMNVEV (reference sequence). With 5 bases clipped from V and 6 bases from J, the junction kept 13 bases outside the gene matches. The CDR3 has 16 residues. CDR3 in DNA: TGTGCCAGCAGTGTCCTTCGGGAGCGGGAGATTGATACGCAGTATTTT. It codes for CASSVLREREIDTQYF.

The genes are TRBV7-2 and TRBJ1-4; D possibly corresponds to TRBD1 (5 bases). CDR3 length: 16 amino acids. V was cut by 4 bases and J by 7 bases, with 19 bases left in between. CDR1 and CDR2 (germline): SGHTA, FQGNSA. The CDR3 here is CASSSGRAGGFEKLFF. The DNA of the CDR3 is TGTGCCAGCAGCTCAGGGAGAGCGGGTGGTTTTGAAAAACTGTTTTTT.

This clone showed up just a few times. The rearrangement joins TRBV5-1 to TRBJ1-1, with 8 bases aligning to TRBD1. Germline V gene data show CDR1 as SGHRS and CDR2 as YFSETQ. Germline trimming cut 4 bases from V and 2 bases from J; bases unmatched to any gene: 7. The CDR3 runs 15 residues. The DNA of the CDR3 is TGCGCCAGCAGCCTGGGACAGGCCCCTAACACTGAAGCTTTCTTT. Amino acids: CASSLGQAPNTEAFF.

The chain uses TRBV5-4 and TRBJ1-1; D is perhaps TRBD1 (6 bases). The V end was cut by 10 bases, the J end by 1 base, with 20 bases between. The CDR3 has 15 amino acids. Germline V gene lookup returns CDR1 SGHNT and CDR2 YYREEE (reference sequence). In DNA, the CDR3 is TGTGCCTGTTCTCTTCCTCCGGGACAGAACACTGAAGCTTTCTTT. This encodes CACSLPPGQNTEAFF.

This clone occurred a few times. The rearrangement uses TRBV4-3 and TRBJ1-1, with TRBD1 matching 7 bases. Looked up from germline, CDR1 is LGHNA and CDR2 is YSLEER. J was trimmed by 2 bases and V by 0 bases; bases with no gene match: 9. There are 17 residues in the CDR3. The CDR3 nucleotides are TGCGCCAGCAGCCAAGATAGACAGGGACCTCACAACACTGAAGCTTTCTTT. As protein: CASSQDRQGPHNTEAFF.